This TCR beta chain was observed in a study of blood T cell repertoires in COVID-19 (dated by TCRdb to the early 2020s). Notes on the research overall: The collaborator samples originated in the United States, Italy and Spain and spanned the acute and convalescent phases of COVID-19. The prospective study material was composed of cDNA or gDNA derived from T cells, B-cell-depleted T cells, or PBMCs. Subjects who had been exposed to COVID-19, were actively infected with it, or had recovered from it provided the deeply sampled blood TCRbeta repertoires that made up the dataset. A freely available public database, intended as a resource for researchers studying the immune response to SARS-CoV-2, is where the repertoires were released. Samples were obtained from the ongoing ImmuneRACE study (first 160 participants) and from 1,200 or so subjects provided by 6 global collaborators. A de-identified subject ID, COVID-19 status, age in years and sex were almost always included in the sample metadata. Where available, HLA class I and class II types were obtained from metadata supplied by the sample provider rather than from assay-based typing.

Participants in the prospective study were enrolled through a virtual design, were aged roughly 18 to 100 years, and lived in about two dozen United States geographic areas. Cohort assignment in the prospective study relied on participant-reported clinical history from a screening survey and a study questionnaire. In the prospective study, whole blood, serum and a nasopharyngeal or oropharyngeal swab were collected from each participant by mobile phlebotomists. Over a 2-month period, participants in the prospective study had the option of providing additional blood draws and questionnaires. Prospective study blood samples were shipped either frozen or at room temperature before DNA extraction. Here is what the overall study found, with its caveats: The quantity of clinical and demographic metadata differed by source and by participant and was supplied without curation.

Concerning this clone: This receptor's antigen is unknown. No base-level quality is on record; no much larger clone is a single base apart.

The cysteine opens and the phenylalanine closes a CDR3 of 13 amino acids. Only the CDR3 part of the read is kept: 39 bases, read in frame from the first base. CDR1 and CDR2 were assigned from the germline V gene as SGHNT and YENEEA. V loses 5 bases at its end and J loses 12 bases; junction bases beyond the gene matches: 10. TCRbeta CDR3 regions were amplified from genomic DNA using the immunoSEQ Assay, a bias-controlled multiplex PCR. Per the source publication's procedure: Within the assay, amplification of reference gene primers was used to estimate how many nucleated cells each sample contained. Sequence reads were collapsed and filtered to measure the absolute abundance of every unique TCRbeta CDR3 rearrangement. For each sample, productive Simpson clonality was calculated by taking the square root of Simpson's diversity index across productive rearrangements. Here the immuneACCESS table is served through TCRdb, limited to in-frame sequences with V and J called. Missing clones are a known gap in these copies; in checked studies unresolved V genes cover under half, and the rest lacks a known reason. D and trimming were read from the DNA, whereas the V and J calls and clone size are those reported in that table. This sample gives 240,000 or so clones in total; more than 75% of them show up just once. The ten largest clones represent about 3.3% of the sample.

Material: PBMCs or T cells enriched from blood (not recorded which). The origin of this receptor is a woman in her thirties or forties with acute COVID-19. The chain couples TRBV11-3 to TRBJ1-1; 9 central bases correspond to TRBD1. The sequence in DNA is TGTGCCAGCAGCCCAGCGGTACAGGGGGCGACTTTCTTT. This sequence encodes CASSPAVQGATFF.